This entry lists 10 T cell receptor beta chains sequenced from one sample in a study of cytomegalovirus exposure and HLA in healthy donors. Vbeta (60) and Jbeta (13) primers were used in the PCR. Sequenced by immunoSEQ multiplex PCR; TCRdb stores in-frame clones only, minus some. The profile shows 180,000 or so clones, 76% of them singletons. Sequencing was performed on PBMCs. All receptors derive from a woman in her 30s in good health and CMV-seropositive.

The gene calls are TRBV11-2 and TRBJ1-1; a weak D match, TRBD1 (5 bases). Germline V gives CDR1 SGHAT, CDR2 FQNNGV. This CDR3 comprises 17 residues. V lost 5 bases and J lost 4, with 23 bases in between. In DNA, the CDR3 is TGTGCCAGCAGCCCCCCCCGGGGGGGGTCGAGGGGCACTGAAGCTTTCTTT. This encodes CASSPPRGGSRGTEAFF.

A remark on this clone: This CDR3 is also generated by other DNA sequences in the sample. The genes are TRBV6-1 and TRBJ2-7, with D possibly being TRBD2 (6 bases). This CDR3 has 14 residues. Germline V gene data show CDR1 as MNHNS and CDR2 as SASEGT. The V end lost 2 bases, the J end lost 6 bases, and 14 bases lay between the germline ends. This CDR3 reads CASSEPGLLSEQYF. The CDR3 nucleotides are TGTGCCAGCAGTGAACCGGGACTCCTGAGCGAGCAGTACTTC.

V is TRBV19 and J is TRBJ2-7, with 7 bases matching TRBD1. V lost 5 bases to trimming and J lost 2 bases; unmatched junction nucleotides: 15. From germline, CDR1 is LNHDA and CDR2 SQIVND (reference sequence). This CDR3 contains 17 residues. CDR3 DNA sequence: TGTGCCAGTAGTGCAGCCAGGGGGATGGGGCGGGCCTACGAGCAGTACTTC. Translation: CASSAARGMGRAYEQYF. Combining the CDR3 with reference TRBV19 and TRBJ2-7 gives the whole variable domain DGGITQSPKYLFRKEGQNVTLSCEQNLNHDAMYWYRQDPGQGLRLIYYSQIVNDFQKGDIAEGYSVSREKKESFPLTVTSAQKNPTAFYLCASSAARGMGRAYEQYFGPGTRLTVT.

V gene TRBV7-2 combines with J gene TRBJ2-5, with 8 bases matching TRBD1. This CDR3 is 15 amino acids long. The germline V gene encodes CDR1 SGHTA and CDR2 FQGNSA. The junction had 8 bases not matched to a gene; V was cut back by 3 bases and J by 5 bases. The CDR3 here is CASSFQGATVETQYF. The CDR3 DNA follows: TGTGCCAGCAGCTTCCAGGGGGCTACCGTGGAGACCCAGTACTTC. The full variable domain, its missing parts supplied by reference TRBV7-2 and TRBJ2-5, is GAGVSQSPSNKVTEKGKDVELRCDPISGHTALYWYRQSLGQGLEFLIYFQGNSAPDKSGLPSDRFSAERTGGSVSTLTIQRTQQEDSAVYLCASSFQGATVETQYFGPGTRLLVL.

This clone has a single count. This chain links TRBV11-3 with TRBJ2-7; 8 bases are a match to TRBD1. This CDR3 is built from 12 residues. The trim removed 5 bases at V and 3 bases at J, leaving 0 bases unmatched. Germline V gives CDR1 SGHNT, CDR2 YENEEA. The CDR3 DNA sequence: TGTGCCAGCAGCGGACAGGGCTACGAGCAGTACTTC. Encoded protein: CASSGQGYEQYF. Combining the CDR3 with reference TRBV11-3 and TRBJ2-7 gives the whole variable domain EAGVVQSPRYKIIEKKQPVAFWCNPISGHNTLYWYLQNLGQGPELLIRYENEEAVDDSQLPKDRFSAERLKGVDSTLKIQPAELGDSAVYLCASSGQGYEQYFGPGTRLTVT.

This clone was recorded once. The CDR3 DNA is TGTGCCAGCAGTCCCCCCTGGGCGGGCGGCTTGGAGCAGTACTTC. It translates to CASSPPWAGGLEQYF. This chain connects TRBV28 to TRBJ2-7, with a tentative D call TRBD2 (5 bases). Germline loops: CDR1 MDHEN, CDR2 SYDVKM. The CDR3 length is 15 residues. Trimming took 5 bases from V and 7 from J, leaving 21 bases between them.

V is TRBV5-8 and J is TRBJ1-6; TRBD1 matches 8 bases. This CDR3 spans 16 amino acids. The V gene's germline CDR1 is SGHTS and CDR2 YDEGEE. After removal of 0 bases from V and 4 bases from J, the junction contained 3 bases not matched to a gene. For the CDR3, the DNA is TGTGCCAGCAGCTTGGCCAGGGGGCGGTATAATTCACCCCTCCACTTT. Its translation: CASSLARGRYNSPLHF.

The genes are TRBV10-3 and TRBJ2-3; D possibly corresponds to TRBD1 (6 bases). The CDR3 totals 14 residues. Deletions cut 5 bases from V and 0 bases from J, with 9 bases between. Germline values: CDR1 ENHRY, CDR2 SYGVKD. The CDR3 nucleotides are TGTGCCATCAGTTTGACAGGCAGCACAGATACGCAGTATTTT. Protein: CAISLTGSTDTQYF.

There are a few counts of this clone. This sequence joins TRBV4-3 and TRBJ1-2; D is ambiguous. This CDR3 region has 15 residues. CDR1 LGHNA and CDR2 YSLEER come from the germline V gene. The V and J ends lost 0 bases and 1 base respectively, with 9 bases between them. CDR3 protein: CASSQDNIGNYGYTF. CDR3 DNA: TGCGCCAGCAGCCAAGATAACATTGGTAACTATGGCTACACCTTC.

This chain links TRBV4-3 with TRBJ2-3; the match to TRBD2 covers 12 bases. With 4 bases clipped from V and 6 bases from J, the junction kept 8 bases outside the gene matches. From germline, CDR1 is LGHNA and CDR2 YSLEER. This CDR3 has 16 amino acids. CDR3 amino acids: CASSRLAGAGGDTQYF. CDR3 nucleotide sequence: TGCGCCAGCAGCCGACTAGCGGGGGCCGGGGGGGATACGCAGTATTTT.